This T cell receptor beta chain was captured in a study of long-term antiretroviral therapy in people with HIV. An immunoSEQ assay, version v3.0, was performed at survey level. Only in-frame clones appear in the TCRdb table, and some are missing; sequencing was by immunoSEQ multiplex PCR. The table has roughly 24,000 clones, 85% seen once. The CDR3 totals 10 residues. The V end was cut by 7 bases, the J end by 5 bases, with 6 bases between. In germline, CDR1 is MNHEY, CDR2 SMNVEV (reference sequence). This specimen was unsorted PBMCs, taken about 5 years after starting antiretroviral therapy. The sequence came from a man aged 40-49 years with HIV. The chain uses TRBV27 and TRBJ2-7; D call uncertain. CDR3 sequence: CASTGNEQYF. The CDR3 coding sequence is TGTGCCAGCACTGGGAACGAGCAGTACTTC.